This T cell receptor (beta chain) was sequenced during a study of early T cells in non-severe SARS-CoV-2 infection. Study summary: The chains were unpaired, and the sequenced material was bulk RNA from unsorted whole blood.

General study findings and limits: Anti-spike CD8 responses were favored in VDJdb matching, and private and CD4 specificities were missed.

Unique molecular identifiers tagged individual cDNA molecules. TCRdb called the 5' RACE reads again in MiXCR, with one record for every CDR3 protein. The sample shows 90,000 to 120,000 distinct CDR3 sequences, 8.5% to 14% of them seen only once. This clonotype was counted ten times or more. The antigen is unknown. This TCR derives from an adult who was a healthcare worker with PCR-confirmed SARS-CoV-2 infection or an uninfected control (not recorded which). Sequencing used whole blood.

The CDR3 DNA is TGTGCCAGTAGTCCAGGGCGAGGTTCGGGCAATGAGCAGTTCTTC. This translates into CASSPGRGSGNEQFF. The V gene is TRBV19, the J gene TRBJ2-1, with D possibly matching TRBD1 (5 bases). CDR1 LNHDA and CDR2 SQIVND come from the germline V gene (reference sequence). V lost 5 bases to trimming and J lost 6 bases, with 17 bases between them. CDR3 length: 15 residues.